The sequence of this TCR beta chain was determined in a study of T cell changes during pregnancy in multiple sclerosis. The CDR3 runs to 14 residues. Per the germline V gene, CDR1 is LNHNV and CDR2 is YYDKDF (reference sequence). V was trimmed by 3 bases and J by 5 bases, leaving 13 bases between them. Clones were sequenced by immunoSEQ multiplex PCR, and TCRdb holds only the in-frame ones, with some missing. Among 65,000 to 85,000 clones listed, more than 85% were seen once. This TCR derives from a female donor with multiple sclerosis, enrolled in a pregnancy study. The material was peripheral blood, obtained in the second trimester of pregnancy. The rearrangement links TRBV15 to TRBJ2-5; TRBD2 might be the D (7 bases). CDR3 in amino acids: CATSRGGAGETQYF. CDR3 sequence (DNA): TGTGCCACCAGCAGGGGGGGGGCTGGGGAGACCCAGTACTTC. The whole variable domain, filled in from reference TRBV15 and TRBJ2-5, reads DAMVIQNPRYQVTQFGKPVTLSCSQTLNHNVMYWYQQKSSQAPKLLFHYYDKDFNNEADTPDNFQSRRPNTSFCFLDIRSPGLGDTAMYLCATSRGGAGETQYFGPGTRLLVL.